A selection of T cell receptor beta chains follows, all from one sample in a study of blood T cells in healthy people across ages. TCRdb passed the 5' RACE reads through MiXCR, listing each CDR3 protein once. There are some 290,000 distinct CDR3 sequences in the sample; around 27% occur only once, and 29% lies in the top ten. Material for sequencing was blood. Every receptor here comes from a woman aged 70-85 years in good health. Both conserved end residues are part of each CDR3. The D gene is left open where the match is weak. Clone size is not always given. Where it is, it says once, few, many or a class for expanded clones.

D gene,clone size,J gene,V gene,CDR3 protein,CDR3 DNA
.,.,TRBJ2-7,TRBV28,CASSVTLRAYEQYF,TGTGCCAGCAGTGTCACCCTCAGGGCCTACGAGCAGTACTTC
TRBD2,.,TRBJ2-5,TRBV11-3,CASSLSSGTPFF,TGTGCCAGCAGCTTATCTAGCGGGACCCCTTTCTTC
.,.,TRBJ2-7,TRBV2,CASSELRGKYF,TGTGCCAGCAGTGAACTCAGGGGCAAGTACTTC
TRBD1,few,TRBJ1-3,TRBV28,CATYTPGGAGNTIYF,TGTGCCACATACACTCCAGGGGGCGCGGGAAACACCATATATTTT
.,once,TRBJ2-5,TRBV24-1,CATAARETQYF,TGTGCCACCGCAGCCAGGGAGACCCAGTACTTC
.,few,TRBJ1-4,TRBV7-9,CASSLFATNEKLFF,TGTGCCAGCAGCCTTTTTGCAACTAATGAAAAACTGTTTTTT
TRBD1,.,TRBJ1-6,TRBV7-2,CASSSRTGGQGPLHF,TGTGCCAGCAGCTCGAGGACAGGGGGACAAGGACCCCTCCACTTT
.,.,TRBJ1-5,TRBV12-3/TRBV12-4,CASTGDGFQPQHF,TGTGCCAGCACGGGGGACGGCTTTCAGCCCCAGCATTTT
TRBD2,.,TRBJ2-1,TRBV28,CASSAGTRNNEQFF,TGTGCCAGCAGTGCCGGGACTAGGAACAATGAGCAGTTCTTC
.,few,TRBJ1-5,TRBV7-9,CASSAERSAGSQPQHF,TGTGCCAGCAGCGCAGAAAGGTCGGCGGGGAGCCAGCCCCAGCATTTT
TRBD1,.,TRBJ2-4,TRBV7-3,CASSLRQGEDIQYF,TGTGCCAGCAGCTTAAGACAGGGCGAGGACATTCAGTACTTC
TRBD2,few,TRBJ2-1,TRBV28,CASRTSGSGNEQFF,TGTGCCAGCAGAACTAGCGGGAGTGGTAATGAGCAGTTCTTC
.,few,TRBJ1-1,TRBV3-1,CASSLQTVNTEAFF,TGTGCCAGCAGCCTACAGACAGTAAACACTGAAGCTTTCTTT
TRBD1,.,TRBJ2-5,TRBV12-3/TRBV12-4,CASSPRVGTGDMGQYF,TGTGCCAGCAGTCCAAGGGTCGGGACAGGGGATATGGGCCAGTACTTC
TRBD1,few,TRBJ1-4,TRBV12-3/TRBV12-4,CASSLAGQGLEKLFF,TGTGCCAGCAGTTTAGCGGGACAGGGACTTGAAAAACTGTTTTTT
.,few,TRBJ1-1,TRBV4-1,CASSPQQGVSFEAFF,TGCGCCAGCAGCCCCCAGCAAGGGGTAAGCTTTGAAGCTTTCTTT
.,many,TRBJ2-1,TRBV7-9,CASSLDYNEQFF,TGTGCCAGCAGTCTCGACTACAATGAGCAGTTCTTC
.,few,TRBJ1-2,TRBV29-1,CSVDVGAYGYTF,TGCAGCGTTGACGTGGGCGCCTATGGCTACACCTTC
TRBD2,.,TRBJ2-5,TRBV7-9,CASSLRLAGGRSGMETQYF,TGTGCCAGCAGCTTAAGACTAGCGGGGGGAAGGAGTGGAATGGAGACCCAGTACTTC
.,.,TRBJ1-2,TRBV7-2,CASSLAGRMGGYTF,TGTGCCAGCAGCTTAGCGGGCAGGATGGGGGGCTACACCTTC
TRBD2,few,TRBJ2-5,TRBV4-2,CASSQDEAGAGETQYF,TGTGCCAGCAGCCAAGATGAAGCGGGAGCGGGGGAGACCCAGTACTTC
TRBD1,.,TRBJ1-5,TRBV28,CASREQGAQQPQHF,TGTGCCAGCAGGGAACAGGGGGCTCAGCAGCCCCAGCATTTT
TRBD2,.,TRBJ2-1,TRBV6-5,CASGLTSGRVNEQFF,TGTGCCAGCGGTTTGACTAGCGGGAGAGTCAATGAGCAGTTCTTC
.,few,TRBJ2-5,TRBV6-5,CASSLDRNQETQYF,TGTGCCAGCAGTTTGGACAGAAACCAAGAGACCCAGTACTTC
TRBD1,few,TRBJ2-5,TRBV5-1,CASSPRDRAQETQYF,TGCGCCAGCAGCCCCAGGGACAGGGCCCAAGAGACCCAGTACTTC
TRBD1,few,TRBJ1-2,TRBV20-1,CSARTDRQDGYTF,TGCAGTGCACGGACGGACAGGCAAGATGGCTACACCTTC
.,few,TRBJ2-7,TRBV4-1,CASSRASTSYEQYF,TGCGCCAGCAGCCGAGCGTCGACAAGCTACGAGCAGTACTTC
.,.,TRBJ2-7,TRBV2,CASSEGEQPVYEQYF,TGTGCCAGCAGTGAAGGTGAACAGCCTGTCTACGAGCAGTACTTC
.,few,TRBJ2-1,TRBV7-2,CASRRDTSSYNEQFF,TGTGCCAGCAGAAGGGACACCAGCTCCTACAATGAGCAGTTCTTC
.,few,TRBJ2-1,TRBV6-1,CASSAPAPGGSYNEQFF,TGTGCCAGCAGCGCCCCAGCCCCAGGTGGCTCCTACAATGAGCAGTTCTTC
.,.,TRBJ2-7,TRBV20-1,CSARDYGGRTYEQYF,TGCAGTGCTAGAGATTACGGAGGCCGCACCTACGAGCAGTACTTC
TRBD2,.,TRBJ2-3,TRBV6-2/TRBV6-3,CASSYLLAGTNTDTQYF,TGTGCCAGCAGTTACCTTCTAGCGGGAACCAACACAGATACGCAGTATTTT
TRBD1,.,TRBJ2-7,TRBV7-3,CASSFTGGGEQYF,TGTGCCAGCAGCTTTACAGGGGGCGGCGAGCAGTACTTC
TRBD1,few,TRBJ2-1,TRBV29-1,CSVSNHRGRNEQFF,TGCAGCGTTTCCAATCACAGGGGCCGGAATGAGCAGTTCTTC
.,.,TRBJ2-1,TRBV20-1,CSAREETEGFSTSGLVYNEQFF,TGCAGTGCTAGAGAAGAGACAGAGGGGTTTTCCACCTCGGGACTCGTCTACAATGAGCAGTTCTTC
.,.,TRBJ1-2,TRBV11-2,CASSLGGSGGYTF,TGTGCCAGCAGCTTGGGAGGGAGCGGTGGCTACACCTTC
TRBD2,.,TRBJ2-1,TRBV11-2,CASSLVAGDAYEQFF,TGTGCCAGCAGCTTAGTAGCGGGAGACGCTTATGAGCAGTTCTTC
.,few,TRBJ1-5,TRBV7-2,CASSLVGYGNQPQHF,TGTGCCAGCAGCTTAGTAGGGTACGGCAATCAGCCCCAGCATTTT
TRBD1,.,TRBJ1-1,TRBV7-3,CASSLTGGYYDTEAFF,TGTGCCAGCAGCTTGACAGGGGGCTATTACGACACTGAAGCTTTCTTT
.,few,TRBJ2-7,TRBV7-2,CASSLAPQGMYEQYF,TGTGCCAGCAGCTTAGCCCCACAGGGAATGTACGAGCAGTACTTC
.,.,TRBJ2-7,TRBV7-2,CASSLGQTSYEQYF,TGTGCCAGCAGCCTCGGACAGACCTCCTACGAGCAGTACTTC
TRBD1,few,TRBJ1-4,TRBV7-2,CASSLVDRAVEKLFF,TGTGCCAGCAGCTTGGTGGACAGGGCGGTGGAAAAACTGTTTTTT
TRBD2,.,TRBJ2-7,TRBV7-9,CASSPNLVGAGEDEQYF,TGTGCCAGCAGTCCTAACCTCGTCGGAGCGGGAGAGGACGAGCAGTACTTC
TRBD2,few,TRBJ2-3,TRBV7-2,CASSFSSGIDTQYF,TGTGCCAGCAGCTTCTCTAGCGGGATAGATACGCAGTATTTT
.,.,TRBJ2-7,TRBV6-5,CASSDNEQYF,TGTGCCAGCAGCGATAACGAGCAGTACTTC
.,.,TRBJ2-2,TRBV6-2/TRBV6-3,CASSPTVTGELLF,TGTGCCAGCAGTCCAACAGTCACCGGGGAGCTGCTTTTT
.,few,TRBJ2-2,TRBV5-1,CASSLSVGAGELFF,TGCGCCAGCAGCTTGAGTGTAGGGGCCGGGGAGCTGTTTTTT